This TCR beta chain derives from a study of metastatic and nonmetastatic thyroid tumors. Germline-derived CDR1 and CDR2 are SGHDN and FVKESK. The CDR3 sequence is 13 residues long. V was shortened by 3 bases and J by 9 bases, with 14 bases between the two germline ends. Original methodology: A classifier of distant metastasis in papillary thyroid cancer was built from CDR3 differences (across clinicopathological groups). TCRdb re-analyzed the PCR reads using MiXCR. TCRdb's processing, not the authors' own work, is the source of the V and J calls. The table includes about 69,000 clones, approximately 14% detected once. The entire patient cohort was treatment-naive prior to thyroid surgery.

The chain employs TRBV14 and TRBJ1-2; tentative D call: TRBD1 (5 bases). The sequenced sample was blood. The origin of this receptor is a male donor with papillary thyroid cancer or a benign thyroid nodule (not recorded which). Some clones in this sample may be carry-over from other donors' samples. This CDR3 is CASSHARDGCYTF. CDR3 nucleotides: TGTGCCAGCAGCCATGCGAGGGACGGTTGCTACACCTTC. The full variable domain, completed using reference TRBV14 and TRBJ1-2, is EAGVTQFPSHSVIEKGQTVTLRCDPISGHDNLYWYRRVMGKEIKFLLHFVKESKQDESGMPNNRFLAERTGGTYSTLKVQPAELEDSGVYFCASSHARDGCYTFGSGTRLTVV.